This T cell receptor beta chain was profiled in a study of graft-versus-host responses after intestinal transplantation. Study context: Anti-thymocyte globulin induction preceded two to four years of tacrolimus and steroid maintenance in all recipients.

From the graft tissue, intraepithelial and lamina propria lymphocytes were released through processing. Profiling relied on immunoSEQ multiplex PCR, and the TCRdb table lists in-frame clones only, not all of them. In the table there are some 13,000 clones, 70% to 75% of which are singletons. This clone is deemed medium-sized. The sequencing here drew on ileum tissue, taken 16 days after intestinal transplant. The clonotype comes from a human patient who received an intestinal transplant, so some T cells may come from the graft donor.

The CDR3 nucleotides read TGTGCCAGCAGCCCGGGCCGGGACACCTACGAGCAGTACTTC. Translating it yields CASSPGRDTYEQYF. The V call is TRBV13, the J call TRBJ2-7; perhaps TRBD1 as D (6 bases). Per the germline V gene, CDR1 is PRHDT and CDR2 is FYEKMQ (reference sequence). The V end was cut by 5 bases, the J end by 2 bases, with 13 bases between. The CDR3 is 14 residues long.